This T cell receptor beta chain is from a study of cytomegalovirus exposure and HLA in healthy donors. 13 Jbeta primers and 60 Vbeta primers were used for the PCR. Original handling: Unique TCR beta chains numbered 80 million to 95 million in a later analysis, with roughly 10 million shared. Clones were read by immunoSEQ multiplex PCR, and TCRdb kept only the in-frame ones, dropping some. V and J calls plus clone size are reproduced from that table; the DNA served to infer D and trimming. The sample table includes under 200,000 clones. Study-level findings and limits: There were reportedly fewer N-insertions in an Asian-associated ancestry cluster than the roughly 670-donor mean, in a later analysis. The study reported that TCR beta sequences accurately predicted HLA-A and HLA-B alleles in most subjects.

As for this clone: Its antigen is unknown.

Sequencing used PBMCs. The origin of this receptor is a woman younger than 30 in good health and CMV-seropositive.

CDR3 in amino acids: CASRQAGSYEQYF. CDR3 bases: TGTGCCAGCAGACAAGCGGGGAGCTACGAGCAGTACTTC. V usage is TRBV5-6 and J usage is TRBJ2-7; 7 bases match TRBD2. Looked up from germline, CDR1 is SGHDT and CDR2 is YYEEEE. V lost 5 bases, J lost 3 bases, and 5 bases stayed unmatched. This CDR3 has 13 residues.